This T cell receptor beta chain was identified during a study of cytomegalovirus exposure and HLA in healthy donors. Study in general: Sequencing of 150 million to 200 million T cells in an earlier analysis found approximately 120 million unique TCR beta sequences. Study results and caveats: Reportedly, cytomegalovirus status was diagnosed with high sensitivity and specificity. The dataset shows that most TCR sequences were rare, while some public TCRs occurred in many donors.

In the PCR, 60 Vbeta and 13 Jbeta primers were used. Assay: immunoSEQ multiplex PCR; the TCRdb copy retains only in-frame clones and omits some. The table lists some 190,000 clones, almost 80% of them singletons, with roughly 1.5% in the top ten. The V gene lost 6 bases and the J gene lost 0 bases, with 3 bases spanning the gap. From germline, CDR1 is DFQATT and CDR2 SNEGSKA (reference sequence). The CDR3 is 11 residues long. Despite likely unrecorded immune exposures, the donors were nominally healthy at the time of sampling. On this clone: Its antigen is unknown.

The rearrangement links TRBV20-1 to TRBJ1-5, with D hard to call. The specimen sequenced was PBMCs. This TCR came from a woman between 18 and 29 years old in good health and CMV-seronegative. The CDR3 DNA reads as TGCAGTGCCAGTAGCAATCAGCCCCAGCATTTT. The encoded protein is CSASSNQPQHF.